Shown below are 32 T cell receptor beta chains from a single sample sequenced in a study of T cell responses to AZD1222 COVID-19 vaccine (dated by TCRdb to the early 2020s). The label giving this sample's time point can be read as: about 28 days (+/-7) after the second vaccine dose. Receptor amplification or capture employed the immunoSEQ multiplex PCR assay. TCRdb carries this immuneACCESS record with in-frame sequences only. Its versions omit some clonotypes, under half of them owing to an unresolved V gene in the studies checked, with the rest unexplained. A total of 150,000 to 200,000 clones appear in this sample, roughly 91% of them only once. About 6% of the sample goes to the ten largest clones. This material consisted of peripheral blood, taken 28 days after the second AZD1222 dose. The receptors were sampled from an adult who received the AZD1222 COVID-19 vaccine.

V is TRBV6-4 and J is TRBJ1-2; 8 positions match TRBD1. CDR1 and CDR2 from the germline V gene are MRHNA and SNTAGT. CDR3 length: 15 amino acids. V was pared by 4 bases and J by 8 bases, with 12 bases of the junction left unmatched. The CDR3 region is CASSAFVTGEGGYTF. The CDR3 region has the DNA TGTGCCAGCAGTGCCTTCGTGACAGGGGAGGGCGGCTACACCTTC.

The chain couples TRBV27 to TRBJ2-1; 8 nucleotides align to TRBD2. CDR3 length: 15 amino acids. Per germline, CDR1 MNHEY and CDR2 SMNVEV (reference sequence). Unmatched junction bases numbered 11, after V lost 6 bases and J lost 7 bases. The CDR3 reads CASRAAGGAFNEQFF. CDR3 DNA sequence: TGTGCCAGCAGAGCCGCCGGGGGGGCGTTTAATGAGCAGTTCTTC.

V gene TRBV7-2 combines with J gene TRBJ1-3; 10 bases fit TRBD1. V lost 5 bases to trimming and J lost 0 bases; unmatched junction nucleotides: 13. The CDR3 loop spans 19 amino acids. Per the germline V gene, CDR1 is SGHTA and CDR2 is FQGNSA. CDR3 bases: TGTGCCAGCAGCCCTCGGTCCGGGACAGGGGCCCTCTCTGGAAACACCATATATTTT. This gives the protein CASSPRSGTGALSGNTIYF.

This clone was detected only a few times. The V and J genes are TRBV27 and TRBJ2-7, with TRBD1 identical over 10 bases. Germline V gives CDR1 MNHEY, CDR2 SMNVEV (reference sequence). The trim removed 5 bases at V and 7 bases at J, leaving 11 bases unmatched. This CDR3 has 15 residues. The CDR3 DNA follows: TGTGCCAGCAGTCTTACGGGACAGGGGTTTTGGGAGCAGTACTTC. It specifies CASSLTGQGFWEQYF.

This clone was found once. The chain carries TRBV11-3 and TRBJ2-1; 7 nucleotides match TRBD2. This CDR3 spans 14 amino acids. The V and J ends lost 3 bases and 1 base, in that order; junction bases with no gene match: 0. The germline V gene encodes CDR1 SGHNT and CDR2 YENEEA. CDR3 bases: TGTGCCAGCAGCTTGCGGGGGTCCTACAATGAGCAGTTCTTC. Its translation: CASSLRGSYNEQFF.

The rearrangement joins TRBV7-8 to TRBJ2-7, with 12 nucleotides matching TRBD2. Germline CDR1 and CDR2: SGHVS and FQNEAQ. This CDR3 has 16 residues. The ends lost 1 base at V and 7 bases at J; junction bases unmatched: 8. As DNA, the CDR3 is TGTGCCAGCAGCTTAGGGTCGCTAGCGGGAGGGGGGGAGCAGTACTTC. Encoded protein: CASSLGSLAGGGEQYF.

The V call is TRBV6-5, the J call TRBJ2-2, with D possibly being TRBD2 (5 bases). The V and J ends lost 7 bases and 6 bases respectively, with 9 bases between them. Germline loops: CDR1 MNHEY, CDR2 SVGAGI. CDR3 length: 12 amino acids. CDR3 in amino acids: CASTYSAGELFF. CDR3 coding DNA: TGTGCCAGCACCTATAGCGCCGGGGAGCTGTTTTTT.

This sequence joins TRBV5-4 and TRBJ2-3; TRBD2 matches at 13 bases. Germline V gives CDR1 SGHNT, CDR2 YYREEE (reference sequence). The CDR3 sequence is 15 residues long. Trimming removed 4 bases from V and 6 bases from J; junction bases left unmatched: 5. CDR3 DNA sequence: TGTGCCAGCAGCAGACTAGCGGGGGGCGTCGATACGCAGTATTTT. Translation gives CASSRLAGGVDTQYF. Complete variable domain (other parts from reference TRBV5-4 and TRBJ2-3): ETGVTQSPTHLIKTRGQQVTLRCSSQSGHNTVSWYQQALGQGPQFIFQYYREEENGRGNFPPRFSGLQFPNYSSELNVNALELDDSALYLCASSRLAGGVDTQYFGPGTRLTVL.

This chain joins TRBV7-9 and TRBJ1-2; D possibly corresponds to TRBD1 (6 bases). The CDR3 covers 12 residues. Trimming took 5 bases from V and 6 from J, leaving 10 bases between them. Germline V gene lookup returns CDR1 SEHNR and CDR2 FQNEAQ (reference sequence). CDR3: CASSPDSDGYTF. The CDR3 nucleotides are TGTGCCAGCAGCCCGGACAGTGATGGCTACACCTTC. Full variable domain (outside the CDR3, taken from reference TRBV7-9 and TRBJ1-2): DTGVSQNPRHKITKRGQNVTFRCDPISEHNRLYWYRQTLGQGPEFLTYFQNEAQLEKSRLLSDRFSAERPKGSFSTLEIQRTEQGDSAMYLCASSPDSDGYTFGSGTRLTVV.

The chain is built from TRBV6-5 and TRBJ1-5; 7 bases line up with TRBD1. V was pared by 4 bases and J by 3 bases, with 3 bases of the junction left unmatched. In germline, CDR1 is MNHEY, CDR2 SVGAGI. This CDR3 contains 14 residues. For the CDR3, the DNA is TGTGCCAGCAGTTCGACAGGGACCAATCAGCCCCAGCATTTT. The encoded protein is CASSSTGTNQPQHF.

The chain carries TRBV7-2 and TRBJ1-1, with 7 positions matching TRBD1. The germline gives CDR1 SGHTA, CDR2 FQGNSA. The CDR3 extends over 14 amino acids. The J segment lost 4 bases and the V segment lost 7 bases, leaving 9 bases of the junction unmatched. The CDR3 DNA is TGTGCCAGCACCCCAGGGGGGATGATCACTGAAGCTTTCTTT. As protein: CASTPGGMITEAFF.

CDR3 sequence reads: CASSSVTDTQYF. In DNA form, the CDR3 reads TGTGCCAGCAGTTCCGTTACAGATACGCAGTATTTT. The chain couples TRBV28 to TRBJ2-3, with D hard to call. V gave up 4 bases and J gave up 3 bases, with 5 bases separating them. Germline V CDR1 and CDR2: MDHEN, SYDVKM. CDR3 length: 12 amino acids. Drawing the rest from reference TRBV28 and TRBJ2-3, the complete variable domain is DVKVTQSSRYLVKRTGEKVFLECVQDMDHENMFWYRQDPGLGLRLIYFSYDVKMKEKGDIPEGYSVSREKKERFSLILESASTNQTSMYLCASSSVTDTQYFGPGTRLTVL.

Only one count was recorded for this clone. The CDR3 here is CAISGGSGSGTGELFF. DNA of the CDR3: TGTGCCATCAGTGGGGGGAGCGGGAGCGGCACCGGGGAGCTGTTTTTT. The chain carries TRBV10-3 and TRBJ2-2, with 8 bases matching TRBD2. Per the germline V gene, CDR1 is ENHRY and CDR2 is SYGVKD. The J segment lost 4 bases and the V segment lost 4 bases, leaving 8 bases of the junction unmatched. This CDR3 has 16 amino acids.

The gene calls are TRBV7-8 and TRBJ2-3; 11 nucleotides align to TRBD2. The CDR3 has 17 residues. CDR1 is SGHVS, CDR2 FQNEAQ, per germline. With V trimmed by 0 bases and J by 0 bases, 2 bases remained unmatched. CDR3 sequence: CASSLAGLAASTDTQYF. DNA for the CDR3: TGTGCCAGCAGCTTAGCGGGACTAGCGGCAAGCACAGATACGCAGTATTTT.

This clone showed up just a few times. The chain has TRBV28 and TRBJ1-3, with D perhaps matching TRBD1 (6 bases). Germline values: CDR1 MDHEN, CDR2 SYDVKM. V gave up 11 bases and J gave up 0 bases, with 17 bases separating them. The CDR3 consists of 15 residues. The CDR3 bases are TGTGCCGGGTGGGGGGGCCCGAGCTCTGGAAACACCATATATTTT. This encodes CAGWGGPSSGNTIYF.

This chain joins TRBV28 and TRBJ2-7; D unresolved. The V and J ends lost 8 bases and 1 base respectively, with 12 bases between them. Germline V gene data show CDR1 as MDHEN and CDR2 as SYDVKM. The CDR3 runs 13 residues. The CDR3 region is CASVDLTSYEQYF. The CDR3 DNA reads TGTGCCAGCGTCGACCTAACATCCTACGAGCAGTACTTC.

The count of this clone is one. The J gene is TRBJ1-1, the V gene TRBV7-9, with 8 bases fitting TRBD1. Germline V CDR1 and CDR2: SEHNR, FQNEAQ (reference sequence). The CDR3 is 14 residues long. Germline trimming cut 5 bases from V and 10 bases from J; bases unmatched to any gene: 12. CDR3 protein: CASSRGTGIFGAFF. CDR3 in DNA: TGTGCCAGCAGCCGGGGGACAGGTATTTTTGGAGCTTTCTTT.

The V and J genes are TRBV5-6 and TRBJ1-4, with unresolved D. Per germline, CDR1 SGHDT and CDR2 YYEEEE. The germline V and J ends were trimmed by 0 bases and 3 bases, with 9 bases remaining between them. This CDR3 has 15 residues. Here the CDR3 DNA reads TGTGCCAGCAGCTTGGCCTTCGGGTCTAATGAAAAACTGTTTTTT. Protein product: CASSLAFGSNEKLFF.

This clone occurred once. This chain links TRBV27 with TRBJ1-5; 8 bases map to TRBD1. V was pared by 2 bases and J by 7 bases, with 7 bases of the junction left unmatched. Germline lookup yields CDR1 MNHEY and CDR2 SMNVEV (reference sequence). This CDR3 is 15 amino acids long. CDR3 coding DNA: TGTGCCAGCAGTTTAATGGGGGCAGGGGGCCAGCCCCAGCATTTT. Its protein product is CASSLMGAGGQPQHF.

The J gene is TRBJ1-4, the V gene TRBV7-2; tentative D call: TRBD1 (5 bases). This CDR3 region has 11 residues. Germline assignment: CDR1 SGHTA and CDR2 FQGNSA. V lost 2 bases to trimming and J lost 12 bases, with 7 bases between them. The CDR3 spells CASSLQGELFF. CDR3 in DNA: TGTGCCAGCAGCTTACAGGGAGAACTGTTTTTT.

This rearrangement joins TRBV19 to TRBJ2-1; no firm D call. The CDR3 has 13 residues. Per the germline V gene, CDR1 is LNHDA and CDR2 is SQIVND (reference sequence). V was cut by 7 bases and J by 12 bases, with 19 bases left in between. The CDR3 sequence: CASNPSRGGRQFF. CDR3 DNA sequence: TGTGCCAGTAACCCCAGCCGTGGTGGCAGGCAGTTCTTC.

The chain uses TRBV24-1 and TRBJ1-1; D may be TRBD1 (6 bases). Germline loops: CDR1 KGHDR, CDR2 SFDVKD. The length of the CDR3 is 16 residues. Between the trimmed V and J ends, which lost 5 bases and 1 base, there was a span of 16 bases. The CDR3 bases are TGTGCCACCAGTGCCAGCTGGGGGGGCGGGAACACTGAAGCTTTCTTT. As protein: CATSASWGGGNTEAFF.

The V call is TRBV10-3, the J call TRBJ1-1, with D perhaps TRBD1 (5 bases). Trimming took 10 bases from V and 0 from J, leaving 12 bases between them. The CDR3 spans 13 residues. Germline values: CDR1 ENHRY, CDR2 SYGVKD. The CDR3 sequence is CASRQGMNTEAFF. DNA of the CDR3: TGTGCCAGCAGGCAGGGAATGAACACTGAAGCTTTCTTT.

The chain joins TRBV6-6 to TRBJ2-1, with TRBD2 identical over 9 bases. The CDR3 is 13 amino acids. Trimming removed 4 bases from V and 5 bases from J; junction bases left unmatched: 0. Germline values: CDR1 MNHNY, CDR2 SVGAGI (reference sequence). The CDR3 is CASSWTSDNEQFF. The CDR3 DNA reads TGTGCCAGCAGTTGGACTAGCGACAATGAGCAGTTCTTC.

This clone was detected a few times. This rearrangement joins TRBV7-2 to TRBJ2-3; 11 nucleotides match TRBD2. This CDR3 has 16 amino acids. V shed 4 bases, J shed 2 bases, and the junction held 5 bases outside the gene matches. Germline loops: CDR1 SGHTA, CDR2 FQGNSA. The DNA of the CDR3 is TGTGCCAGCAGCTACGGGACTAGCGGCTACACAGATACGCAGTATTTT. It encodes CASSYGTSGYTDTQYF.

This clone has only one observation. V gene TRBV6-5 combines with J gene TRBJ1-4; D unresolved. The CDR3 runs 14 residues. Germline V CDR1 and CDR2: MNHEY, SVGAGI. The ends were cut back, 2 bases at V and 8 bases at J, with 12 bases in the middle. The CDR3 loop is CASSYRVEREKLFF. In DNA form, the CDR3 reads TGTGCCAGCAGTTACAGGGTGGAGAGAGAAAAACTGTTTTTT.

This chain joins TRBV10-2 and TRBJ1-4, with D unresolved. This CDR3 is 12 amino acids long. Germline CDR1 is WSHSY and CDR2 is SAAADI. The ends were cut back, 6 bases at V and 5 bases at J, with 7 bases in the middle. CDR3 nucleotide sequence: TGCGCCAGCAGGTACGGGAATGAAAAACTGTTTTTT. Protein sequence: CASRYGNEKLFF.

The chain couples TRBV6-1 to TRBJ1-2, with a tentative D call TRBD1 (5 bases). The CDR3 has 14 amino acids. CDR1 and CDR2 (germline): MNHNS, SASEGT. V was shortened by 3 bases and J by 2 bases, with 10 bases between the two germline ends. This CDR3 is CASSEDGTNYGYTF. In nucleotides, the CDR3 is TGTGCCAGCAGTGAGGACGGGACGAACTATGGCTACACCTTC.

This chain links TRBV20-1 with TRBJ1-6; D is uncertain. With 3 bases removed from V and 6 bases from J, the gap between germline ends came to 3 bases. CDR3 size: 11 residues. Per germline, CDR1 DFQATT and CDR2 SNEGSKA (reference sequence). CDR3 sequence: CSASANSPLHF. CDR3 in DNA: TGCAGTGCTAGTGCTAATTCACCCCTCCACTTT.

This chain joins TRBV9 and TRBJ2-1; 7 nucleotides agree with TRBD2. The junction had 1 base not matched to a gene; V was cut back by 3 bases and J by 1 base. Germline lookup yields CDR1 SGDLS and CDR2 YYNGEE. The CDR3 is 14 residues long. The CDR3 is CASSEAGSYNEQFF. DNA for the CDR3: TGTGCCAGCAGCGAAGCGGGATCCTACAATGAGCAGTTCTTC. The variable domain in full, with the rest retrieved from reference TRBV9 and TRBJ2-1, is DSGVTQTPKHLITATGQRVTLRCSPRSGDLSVYWYQQSLDQGLQFLIQYYNGEERAKGNILERFSAQQFPDLHSELNLSSLELGDSALYFCASSEAGSYNEQFFGPGTRLTVL.

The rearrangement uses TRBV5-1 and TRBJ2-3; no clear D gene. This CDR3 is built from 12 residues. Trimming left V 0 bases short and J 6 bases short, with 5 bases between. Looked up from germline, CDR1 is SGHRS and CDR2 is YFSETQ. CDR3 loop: CASSLGADTQYF. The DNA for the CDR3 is TGCGCCAGCAGCTTGGGGGCGGATACGCAGTATTTT.

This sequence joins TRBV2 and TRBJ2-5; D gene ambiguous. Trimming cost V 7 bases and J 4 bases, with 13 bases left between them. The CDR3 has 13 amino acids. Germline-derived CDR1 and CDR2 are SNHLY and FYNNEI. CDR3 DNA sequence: TGTGCCAGCAACCGGGTCTTGAGAGAGACCCAGTACTTC. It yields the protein CASNRVLRETQYF. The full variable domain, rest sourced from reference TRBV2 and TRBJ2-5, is EPEVTQTPSHQVTQMGQEVILRCVPISNHLYFYWYRQILGQKVEFLVSFYNNEISEKSEIFDDQFSVERPDGSNFTLKIRSTKLEDSAMYFCASNRVLRETQYFGPGTRLLVL.